A single sample is the source of the 8 T cell receptor beta chains below, sequenced in a study of shared clonotypes between healthy human individuals. The method was immunoSEQ multiplex PCR; TCRdb's version includes in-frame clones alone and lacks a portion of them. The data show over a million clones, approximately 80% seen once. Material for sequencing was memory CD4+ T cells from PBMCs. Subset denoted: CD45RA-negative fraction. The receptors shown here come from a man between 18 and 35 years old in good health. Some clones in this sample may be carry-over from other donors' samples.

This clone is a singleton in its sample. The chain links TRBV15 to TRBJ2-2, with D maybe TRBD2 (5 bases). Germline CDR1 LNHNV, CDR2 YYDKDF (reference sequence). V was shortened by 5 bases and J by 5 bases, with 9 bases between the two germline ends. The CDR3 is made up of 13 amino acids. The CDR3 region has the DNA TGTGCCACCAGCTTCCTAGCTACCGGGGAGCTGTTTTTT. Its translation is CATSFLATGELFF.

This chain links TRBV18 with TRBJ1-3; D not resolved. CDR1 is KGHSH, CDR2 LQKENI, per germline. This CDR3 has 17 residues. V was cut by 3 bases and J by 0 bases, with 15 bases left in between. CDR3 protein: CASSPLSGSLSGNTIYF. The CDR3 coding sequence is TGTGCCAGCTCACCTTTGTCAGGCTCCCTCTCTGGAAACACCATATATTTT. The variable domain in full, with the rest retrieved from reference TRBV18 and TRBJ1-3, is NAGVMQNPRHLVRRRGQEARLRCSPMKGHSHVYWYRQLPEEGLKFMVYLQKENIIDESGMPKERFSAEFPKEGPSILRIQQVVRGDSAAYFCASSPLSGSLSGNTIYFGEGSWLTVV.

In regard to this clone: A far larger clone is off by one base, so a read error is likely. The J gene is TRBJ1-1, the V gene TRBV29-1; D might be TRBD1 (5 bases). This CDR3 is 15 amino acids long. The V gene's germline CDR1 is SQVTM and CDR2 ANQGSEA. This chain's CDR3 is CGVDRGWAMNTEAFF. In DNA form, the CDR3 reads TGCGGCGTTGATCGGGGGTGGGCGATGAACACTGAAGCTTTCTTT.

The rearrangement joins TRBV28 to TRBJ2-3; D gene ambiguous. V was clipped by 6 bases and J by 2 bases, with 15 bases between them. The CDR3 is made up of 15 amino acids. CDR1 and CDR2 from the germline V gene are MDHEN and SYDVKM. The chain's CDR3 is CASSTRTADTDTQYF. The CDR3 DNA follows: TGTGCCAGCAGCACGCGGACGGCCGACACAGATACGCAGTATTTT.

The chain joins TRBV4-1 to TRBJ2-2, with D possibly TRBD1 on 6 matching bases. V gave up 3 bases and J gave up 10 bases, with 15 bases separating them. The germline V gene encodes CDR1 MGHRA and CDR2 YSYEKL. This CDR3 region has 14 residues. The CDR3 sequence is CASSHATGLVELFF. The CDR3 DNA follows: TGCGCCAGCAGCCATGCCACAGGGTTAGTGGAGCTGTTTTTT.

V usage is TRBV28 and J usage is TRBJ2-3; D ambiguous. Trimming shortened V by 6 bases and J by 5 bases, and 9 bases separated the two germline ends. This CDR3 comprises 12 residues. Germline CDR1 and CDR2: MDHEN and SYDVKM. The CDR3 DNA follows: TGTGCCAGCAGCCTTTTTTTAGATACGCAGTATTTT. Residues: CASSLFLDTQYF. The variable domain in full, with the rest retrieved from reference TRBV28 and TRBJ2-3, is DVKVTQSSRYLVKRTGEKVFLECVQDMDHENMFWYRQDPGLGLRLIYFSYDVKMKEKGDIPEGYSVSREKKERFSLILESASTNQTSMYLCASSLFLDTQYFGPGTRLTVL.

V gene TRBV5-6 combines with J gene TRBJ1-2, with 9 positions matching TRBD1. The germline V gene encodes CDR1 SGHDT and CDR2 YYEEEE. The V segment lost 4 bases and the J segment 4 bases; nucleotides outside the gene matches: 8. This CDR3 spans 15 amino acids. Here the CDR3 reads CASSPTLTGGYGYTF. CDR3 in DNA: TGTGCCAGCAGCCCAACCTTGACAGGGGGCTATGGCTACACCTTC.

The chain carries TRBV13 and TRBJ2-7; 9 nucleotides line up with TRBD1. Germline CDR1 PRHDT, CDR2 FYEKMQ (reference sequence). The CDR3 sequence is 15 residues long. V trimming: 0 bases; J trimming: 7 bases; junction bases outside the gene matches: 7. The CDR3 loop is CASSLGRDRVTEQYF. DNA of the CDR3: TGTGCCAGCAGCTTAGGCCGGGACAGGGTGACTGAGCAGTACTTC. Full variable domain (rest looked up from reference TRBV13 and TRBJ2-7): AAGVIQSPRHLIKEKRETATLKCYPIPRHDTVYWYQQGPGQDPQFLISFYEKMQSDKGSIPDRFSAQQFSDYHSELNMSSLELGDSALYFCASSLGRDRVTEQYFGPGTRLTVT.